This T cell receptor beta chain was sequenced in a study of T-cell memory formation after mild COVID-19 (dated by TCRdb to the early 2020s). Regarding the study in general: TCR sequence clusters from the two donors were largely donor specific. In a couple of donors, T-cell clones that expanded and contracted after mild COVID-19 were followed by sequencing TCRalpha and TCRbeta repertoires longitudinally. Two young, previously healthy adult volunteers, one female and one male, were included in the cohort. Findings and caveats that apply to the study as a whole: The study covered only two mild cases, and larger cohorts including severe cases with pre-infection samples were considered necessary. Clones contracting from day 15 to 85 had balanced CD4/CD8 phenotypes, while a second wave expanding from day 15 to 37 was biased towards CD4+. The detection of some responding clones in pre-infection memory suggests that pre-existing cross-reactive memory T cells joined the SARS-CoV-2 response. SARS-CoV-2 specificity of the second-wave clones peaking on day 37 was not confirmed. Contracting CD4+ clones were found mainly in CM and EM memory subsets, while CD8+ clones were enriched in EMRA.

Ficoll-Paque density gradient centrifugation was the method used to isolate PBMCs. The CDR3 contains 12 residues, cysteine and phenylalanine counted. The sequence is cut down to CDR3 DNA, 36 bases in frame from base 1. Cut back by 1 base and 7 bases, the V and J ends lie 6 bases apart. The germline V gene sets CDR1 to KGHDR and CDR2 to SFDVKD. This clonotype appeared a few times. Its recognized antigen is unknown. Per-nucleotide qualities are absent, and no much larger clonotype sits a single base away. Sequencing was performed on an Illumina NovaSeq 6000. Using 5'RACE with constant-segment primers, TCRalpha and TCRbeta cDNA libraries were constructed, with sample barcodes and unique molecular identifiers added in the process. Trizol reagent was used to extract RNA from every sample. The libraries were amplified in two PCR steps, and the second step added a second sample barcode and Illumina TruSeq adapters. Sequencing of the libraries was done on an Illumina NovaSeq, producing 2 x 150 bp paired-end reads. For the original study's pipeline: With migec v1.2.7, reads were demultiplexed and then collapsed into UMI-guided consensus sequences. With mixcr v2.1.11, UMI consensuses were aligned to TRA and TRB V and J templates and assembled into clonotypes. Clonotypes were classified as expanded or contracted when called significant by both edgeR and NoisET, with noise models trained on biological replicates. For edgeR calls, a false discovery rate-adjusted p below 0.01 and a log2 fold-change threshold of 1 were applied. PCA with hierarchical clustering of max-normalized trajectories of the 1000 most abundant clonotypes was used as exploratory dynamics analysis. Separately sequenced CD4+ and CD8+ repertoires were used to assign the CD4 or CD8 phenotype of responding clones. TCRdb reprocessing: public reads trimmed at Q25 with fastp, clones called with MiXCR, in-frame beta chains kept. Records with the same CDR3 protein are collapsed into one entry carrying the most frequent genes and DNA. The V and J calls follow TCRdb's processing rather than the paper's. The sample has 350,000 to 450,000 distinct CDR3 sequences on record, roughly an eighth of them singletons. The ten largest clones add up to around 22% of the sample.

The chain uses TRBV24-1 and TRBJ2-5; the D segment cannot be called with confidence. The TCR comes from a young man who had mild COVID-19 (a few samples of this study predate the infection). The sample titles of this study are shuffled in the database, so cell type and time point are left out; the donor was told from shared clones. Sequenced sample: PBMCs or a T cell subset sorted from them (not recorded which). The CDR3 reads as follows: CATSDFGWTQYF. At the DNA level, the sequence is TGTGCCACCAGTGATTTCGGGTGGACCCAGTACTTC.